The following is a T cell receptor (beta chain) sequence with its context. The target antigen is unknown. The study ran its PCR with 60 Vbeta and 13 Jbeta primers. The method was immunoSEQ multiplex PCR; TCRdb's version includes in-frame clones alone and lacks a portion of them. The sample consists of fewer than 150,000 clones, around 80% of them appearing once. CDR1 and CDR2 from the germline V gene are MDHEN and SYDVKM. The CDR3 is 14 amino acids. The germline V and J ends were trimmed by 5 bases and 4 bases, with 14 bases remaining between them. The entry originates in a study of cytomegalovirus exposure and HLA in healthy donors. Study conclusions and caveats: The investigators catalogued 150 to 200 TCR beta chains as cytomegalovirus-associated. In a later analysis, TCR beta V- and J-gene trimming was associated with a missense DCLRE1C variant. Using a false discovery rate of 0.05, a later analysis showed that 15,000 to 20,000 TCR beta sequences were associated with HLA alleles.

This receptor was identified in a man in his thirties or forties in good health and CMV-seronegative. Sequenced material: PBMCs. This chain connects TRBV28 to TRBJ1-2; D gene uncertain. The DNA of the CDR3 is TGTGCCAGCAGTCTACCGGACGGGGTCTATGGCTACACCTTC. Protein product: CASSLPDGVYGYTF.